The present T cell receptor (beta chain) was sequenced within a study of blood T cell repertoires in COVID-19. As handled by the study authors: From reference gene primer amplification, estimates of nucleated cell counts were derived. Profiling relied on immunoSEQ multiplex PCR, and the TCRdb table lists in-frame clones only, not all of them. The V and J calls and clone size come from that table; D and trimming were worked out from the DNA. The data show 200,000 to 300,000 clones, approximately 84% seen once. Per germline, CDR1 MNHNS and CDR2 SASEGT. The length of the CDR3 is 15 residues. V was cut by 7 bases and J by 5 bases, with 18 bases left in between.

This chain links TRBV6-1 with TRBJ1-5, with D possibly being TRBD1 (6 bases). The sample comprised peripheral blood. This receptor was identified in a middle-aged man with acute or convalescent COVID-19. The CDR3 nucleotides are TGTGCCAGCACCAACGGAGGGGGGGCCTATCAGCCCCAGCATTTT. Protein sequence: CASTNGGGAYQPQHF.